Listed here are 9 T cell receptor beta chains from one sample, sequenced in a study of shared clonotypes between healthy human individuals. The method was immunoSEQ multiplex PCR; TCRdb's version includes in-frame clones alone and lacks a portion of them. The sample yields about 2.4 million clones, 93% seen once. Sequenced input: naive CD4+ T cells from PBMCs. Described subset: CD45RA+ positively selected. The origin of the receptors is a man aged 18 to 29 in good health. Some clones in this sample may be carry-over from other donors' samples.

The DNA for the CDR3 is TGTGCCAGCAGCGTAGATCAGGTCCAAGAGACCCAGTACTTC. Its protein product is CASSVDQVQETQYF. The chain is built from TRBV9 and TRBJ2-5, with D hard to call. V lost 0 bases to trimming and J lost 1 base, with 7 bases between them. This CDR3 contains 14 residues. Per germline, CDR1 SGDLS and CDR2 YYNGEE.

The genes are TRBV7-3 and TRBJ2-7; TRBD2 agrees at 7 bases. Germline CDR1 and CDR2: SGHTA and FQGTGA. The CDR3 has 16 amino acids. V was pared by 0 bases and J by 3 bases, with 8 bases of the junction left unmatched. Written as DNA, the CDR3 is TGTGCCAGCAGCTTAACAGACTCGGGGGGTCACTACGAGCAGTACTTC. Translation: CASSLTDSGGHYEQYF.

The chain uses TRBV7-2 and TRBJ2-1, with D tentatively TRBD2 (5 bases). CDR1 and CDR2 (germline): SGHTA, FQGNSA. The CDR3 has 11 amino acids. Trimming took 4 bases from V and 10 from J, leaving 8 bases between them. The CDR3 bases are TGTGCCAGCAGCTCCCGACTAGAGCAGTTCTTC. Encoded protein: CASSSRLEQFF.

This chain links TRBV5-1 with TRBJ2-1; no reliable D call. The CDR3 has 16 amino acids. Trimming pared 2 bases from V and 0 bases from J, leaving 12 bases between. Looked up from germline, CDR1 is SGHRS and CDR2 is YFSETQ. The CDR3 is CASSFMETSSYNEQFF. The CDR3 nucleotides read TGCGCCAGCAGCTTTATGGAAACCAGCTCCTACAATGAGCAGTTCTTC.

The chain carries TRBV11-3 and TRBJ1-1; TRBD1 agrees at 7 bases. V gave up 6 bases and J gave up 4 bases; unmatched junction bases: 5. Looked up from germline, CDR1 is SGHNT and CDR2 is YENEEA. The CDR3 is made up of 13 amino acids. The CDR3 protein is CASSRGGGTEAFF. In DNA, the CDR3 is TGTGCCAGCAGTCGAGGGGGCGGCACTGAAGCTTTCTTT.

This chain connects TRBV11-2 to TRBJ2-7, with 8 bases matching TRBD2. This CDR3 region has 15 residues. Unmatched junction bases numbered 6, after V lost 5 bases and J lost 0 bases. Per the germline V gene, CDR1 is SGHAT and CDR2 is FQNNGV. The CDR3 is CASSTGLGDSYEQYF. CDR3 sequence (DNA): TGTGCCAGCAGCACGGGACTAGGGGACTCCTACGAGCAGTACTTC.

The J gene is TRBJ1-2, the V gene TRBV10-1, with 9 bases matching TRBD1. Germline-derived CDR1 and CDR2 are WNHNN and SYGVQD (reference sequence). J gave up 3 bases and V 6 bases, and 8 bases lay outside the gene matches. The CDR3 sequence is 15 residues long. The CDR3 coding sequence is TGCGCCAGCAGCCCGGGACAGGGATTTGACTATGGCTACACCTTC. Its protein is CASSPGQGFDYGYTF.

CDR3 DNA: TGTGCCAGCAGCTTACTTCCAGGGAAGTATGAAAAACTGTTTTTT. Protein product: CASSLLPGKYEKLFF. The chain is built from TRBV11-2 and TRBJ1-4; weak D call: TRBD1 (5 bases). The germline V gene encodes CDR1 SGHAT and CDR2 FQNNGV. V lost 2 bases to trimming and J lost 6 bases, with 13 bases between them. The CDR3 extends over 15 amino acids.

The gene calls are TRBV5-8 and TRBJ2-3, with D hard to call. With 4 bases removed from V and 4 bases from J, the gap between germline ends came to 10 bases. There are 13 residues in the CDR3. Germline CDR1 SGHTS, CDR2 YDEGEE. DNA for the CDR3: TGTGCCAGCAGCCGGGCTTACCCAGATACGCAGTATTTT. Its translation is CASSRAYPDTQYF.